What follows describes a single T cell receptor (beta chain). The data were produced by immunoSEQ multiplex PCR, yet TCRdb's version contains in-frame clones alone and is incomplete. Of around 70,000 clones detected, approximately 92% appear once; the ten largest clones hold around 2.3%. The sample is drawn from a study of T cell changes during pregnancy in multiple sclerosis. CDR1 is LNHDA, CDR2 SQIVND, per germline (reference sequence). The V end lost 6 bases, the J end lost 4 bases, and 15 bases lay between the germline ends. There are 14 residues in the CDR3. The sequences come from peripheral blood, collected before pregnancy. The origin of this receptor is a female donor with multiple sclerosis, enrolled in a pregnancy study. The chain combines TRBV19 with TRBJ1-1; tentatively, D is TRBD1 (6 bases). DNA of the CDR3: TGTGCCAGTAGCCTGGGGGGGCATGGCACTGAAGCTTTCTTT. Translation gives CASSLGGHGTEAFF.